This TCR beta chain was obtained from a study of beta chain features in type 1 diabetes. Expressed TCRB transcripts got sequenced, as all isolated RNA was reverse transcribed. The method was immunoSEQ multiplex PCR; TCRdb's version includes in-frame clones alone and lacks a portion of them. The table shows about 360,000 clones, with over 10% occurring only once. CD45RO/CCR7/CD25/CD127/CD95/CD27 sorting isolated CD4+ naive, central memory, regulatory and stem cell-like memory cells. Each sorted population was over 98% pure. Study-level points and caveats: Amplification by PCR could prefer shorter templates, with the same effect in patients and controls.

This clone was picked up a small number of times. Its antigen is unidentified. The CDR3 extends over 13 amino acids. Germline V lookup: CDR1 SGHTA, CDR2 FQGNSA. The V end lost 5 bases, the J end lost 7 bases, and 15 bases lay between the germline ends. Sequencing was done on a sample of naive CD4+ T cells from blood. The J gene is TRBJ2-7, the V gene TRBV7-2; possibly TRBD1 for D (6 bases). This TCR derives from a young man in good health. The CDR3 loop reads CASSIQGEREQYF. CDR3 in DNA: TGTGCCAGCAGCATACAGGGAGAACGGGAGCAGTACTTC. Looking up the rest from reference TRBV7-2 and TRBJ2-7 gives the full variable domain: GAGVSQSPSNKVTEKGKDVELRCDPISGHTALYWYRQSLGQGLEFLIYFQGNSAPDKSGLPSDRFSAERTGGSVSTLTIQRTQQEDSAVYLCASSIQGEREQYFGPGTRLTVT.